This T cell receptor beta chain came from a study of cytomegalovirus exposure and HLA in healthy donors. Whole-study results and caveats: Reports described diagnosis of cytomegalovirus status by the classifier as highly specific and sensitive. Among CMV-associated TCR beta chains, most appeared HLA-restricted in a later analysis. Analysis was carried out at a later point, and it linked a missense DCLRE1C variant to TCR beta V- and J-gene trimming. Cytomegalovirus-associated status was assigned to roughly 160 TCR beta chains.

This PCR relied on a set of 60 Vbeta primers and 13 Jbeta primers. This table comes from immunoSEQ multiplex PCR, and its TCRdb copy is limited to in-frame clones, with some not included. The table shows about 190,000 clones, with 85% to 90% occurring only once. Trimming pared 8 bases from V and 4 bases from J, leaving 16 bases between. In germline, CDR1 is MNHNY, CDR2 SVGAGI (reference sequence). The CDR3 is 14 residues long. Worth noting for this clone: Antigen specificity is unknown.

This clonotype was obtained from a man aged 25-45 years in good health and CMV-seronegative. The chain recombines TRBV6-6 with TRBJ2-3; a possible D gene is TRBD2 (5 bases). Input material: PBMCs. CDR3 region: CASRPGLGADTQYF. DNA for the CDR3: TGTGCCAGCCGCCCCGGGCTCGGGGCAGATACGCAGTATTTT.